The subject of this entry is one TCR beta chain. Each TCR beta library was made by quantitative 5'-RACE that incorporated molecular barcodes. MiXCR was run by TCRdb on the 5' RACE reads, yielding one entry per CDR3 protein. The sample holds about 310,000 distinct CDR3 sequences, about 20% seen once. The data were obtained in a study of CD8 T cells in ankylosing spondylitis. V was cut by 4 bases and J by 2 bases, with 17 bases left in between. Germline V gives CDR1 LNHDA, CDR2 SQIVND (reference sequence). CDR3 size: 17 residues. The sample consisted of blood, either unsorted or a sorted T cell fraction (not recorded which). The sequence derives from a female donor with ankylosing spondylitis or in good health (not recorded which). This chain links TRBV19 with TRBJ2-2; possibly TRBD1 for D (6 bases). The CDR3 here is CASSNLGYRDNTGELFF. DNA of the CDR3: TGTGCCAGTAGTAATTTAGGCTACAGGGACAACACCGGGGAGCTGTTTTTT.